Listed below are T cell receptor beta chains from one sample, sequenced in a study of blood T cell repertoires in COVID-19. TCRdb's copy holds only in-frame clones and misses some; the assay was immunoSEQ multiplex PCR. The sample lists 120,000 or so clones; 85% were seen once. Sequenced sample: peripheral blood. These receptor sequences come from an elderly woman with acute or convalescent COVID-19. Both conserved end residues are part of each CDR3. Fields, in order: clone size, V gene, J gene, D gene, CDR3 DNA, CDR3 protein. D genes are given only for firm matches. Rows give clone size only sometimes, using once, few, many, or a class for an expanded clone.

>NA|TRBV6-5|TRBJ1-1|NA
TGTGCCAGCAGTTACTCGAGAAGACAGAACACTGAAGCTTTCTTT
CASSYSRRQNTEAFF
>NA|TRBV19|TRBJ1-6|NA
TGTGCCAGTAGTATTTTGGGGGGGAAAGGACACCCGGATAATTCACCCCTCCACTTT
CASSILGGKGHPDNSPLHF
>NA|TRBV16|TRBJ1-2|NA
TGTGCCAGCAGCCAGGACAGCTATGGCTACACCTTC
CASSQDSYGYTF
>NA|TRBV9|TRBJ2-5|NA
TGTGCCAGCAGCGTTGGGGGGGCCTTCCAAGAGACCCAGTACTTC
CASSVGGAFQETQYF
>NA|TRBV12-5|TRBJ1-1|TRBD1
TGTGCTAGTGGTTCACAGGGGGCTGGCACTGAAGCTTTCTTT
CASGSQGAGTEAFF
>few|TRBV13|TRBJ1-1|TRBD1
TGTGCCAGCAACTATGCCCCGAACAGGGGTTATATAGCTGAAGCTTTCTTT
CASNYAPNRGYIAEAFF
>NA|TRBV6-6|TRBJ2-3|TRBD2
TGTGCCAGCAGTTACTACAGCGGGGGGGGTGCAGATACGCAGTATTTT
CASSYYSGGGADTQYF
>NA|TRBV19|TRBJ1-1|TRBD1
TGTGCCAGTAGTGGGACAGCTATGAACACTGAAGCTTTCTTT
CASSGTAMNTEAFF
>NA|TRBV9|TRBJ2-5|NA
TGTGCCAGCAGCCGACCGGGGGGCCACCAAGAGACCCAGTACTTC
CASSRPGGHQETQYF
>NA|TRBV11-2|TRBJ2-7|TRBD1
TGTGCCAGCAGCTTAGTTGGGACAGCGAGCTCCTACGAGCAGTACTTC
CASSLVGTASSYEQYF
>NA|TRBV7-7|TRBJ2-6|NA
TGTGCTAGCAGCCCCGTGCGGGCACGGGTCAACGTCCTGACTTTC
CASSPVRARVNVLTF
>NA|TRBV3-1/TRBV3-2|TRBJ1-1|TRBD1
TGTGCCAGCAGCCCGAGGGACAGCCCCGTGAACACTGAAGCTTTCTTT
CASSPRDSPVNTEAFF
>NA|TRBV9|TRBJ1-1|NA
TGTGCCAGCAGCGTAGGGCCGAACACTGAAGCTTTCTTT
CASSVGPNTEAFF
>NA|TRBV2|TRBJ1-3|TRBD1
TGTGCCGGACAGGGGGCCTCTGGAAACACCATATATTTT
CAGQGASGNTIYF
>NA|TRBV6-5|TRBJ1-1|NA
TGTGCCAGCACCCCGGGACAAGGGAACACTGAAGCTTTCTTT
CASTPGQGNTEAFF
>NA|TRBV6-5|TRBJ1-2|TRBD1
TGTGCCAGCAGTTACCGAGGACAGGGAGGCTATGGCTACACCTTC
CASSYRGQGGYGYTF
>NA|TRBV28|TRBJ1-2|NA
TGTGCCAGCAGTGCCAGCCCGAGGGGGTATGGCTACACCTTC
CASSASPRGYGYTF
>NA|TRBV6-1|TRBJ1-4|NA
TGTGCCAGCAGTGAAGGGGGGGGCTGGACCGCAAAACTGTTTTTT
CASSEGGGWTAKLFF
>NA|TRBV6-5|TRBJ1-5|NA
TGTGCCAGCAGTACAGACGGCAATCAGCCCCAGCATTTT
CASSTDGNQPQHF
>once|TRBV5-4|TRBJ1-1|NA
TGTGCCAGCAGCTGGGACTCGAAGACTGAAGCTTTCTTT
CASSWDSKTEAFF
>NA|TRBV6-5|TRBJ2-3|NA
TGTGCCAGCAGTTACTCACTCCCGGTAGATACGCAGTATTTT
CASSYSLPVDTQYF
>once|TRBV5-4|TRBJ1-1|NA
TGTGCCAGCAGCTCTCCGGGGGGTGATAGGACTGAAGCTTTCTTT
CASSSPGGDRTEAFF
>few|TRBV5-1|TRBJ2-2|TRBD1
TGCGCCAGCAGCTTAATGGGACAGGGGGCCCCGGAGCTGTTTTTT
CASSLMGQGAPELFF
>NA|TRBV6-1|TRBJ2-3|TRBD2
TGTGCCAGCAGTGAGCCCGGACTAGCGGGGGGAACAGATACGCAGTATTTT
CASSEPGLAGGTDTQYF
>NA|TRBV11-3|TRBJ2-1|TRBD2
TGTGCCAGCAGCCCGGGGGGGATGTTCGTGCAGTTCTTC
CASSPGGMFVQFF
>once|TRBV5-1|TRBJ2-7|TRBD2
TGCGCCAGCAGCTTGGTTCTAGCGGGGGGCCGGGACGAGCAGTACTTC
CASSLVLAGGRDEQYF
>NA|TRBV25-1|TRBJ1-1|NA
TGTGCCAGCAGTGAATTTCCAATGAACACTGAAGCTTTCTTT
CASSEFPMNTEAFF
>NA|TRBV12-3/TRBV12-4|TRBJ1-2|TRBD1
TGTGCCAGCAGTATCCGGGACAGGCTTGGCTACACCTTC
CASSIRDRLGYTF
>NA|TRBV7-9|TRBJ2-3|NA
TGTGCCAGCAGTCAGGCAGTGGGGGGGCCGAGCACAGATACGCAGTATTTT
CASSQAVGGPSTDTQYF
>NA|TRBV4-2|TRBJ1-2|NA
TGTGCCAGCAGCCAAGAACTAGTCGGGGGACGCCCTAAGGGCTACACCTTC
CASSQELVGGRPKGYTF
>NA|TRBV29-1|TRBJ1-5|NA
TGCAGCGTTAATGAGGGGGGCAATCAGCCCCAGCATTTT
CSVNEGGNQPQHF
>NA|TRBV6-5|TRBJ2-3|NA
TGTGCCAGCAGTTACTCTTCTAGCTTGGATACGCAGTATTTT
CASSYSSSLDTQYF
>NA|TRBV19|TRBJ1-5|TRBD1
TGTGCCAGCGCGGGGACAGATAGCAATCAGCCCCAGCATTTT
CASAGTDSNQPQHF
>NA|TRBV18|TRBJ2-3|TRBD2
TGTGCCAGCTCACTTAATAGCGGGGGAACAGATACGCAGTATTTT
CASSLNSGGTDTQYF
>NA|TRBV5-1|TRBJ2-7|TRBD1
TGCGCCAGCAGCCCGGACAGGGCTCACGAGCAGTACTTC
CASSPDRAHEQYF
>NA|TRBV10-1|TRBJ1-3|NA
TGCGCCAGCAGCGGGGGAACTACTGGAAACACCATATATTTT
CASSGGTTGNTIYF
>NA|TRBV5-1|TRBJ2-7|TRBD2
TGCGCCAGCAGCTTGGGGACTAGCGGGGGTGGCTACGAGCAGTACTTC
CASSLGTSGGGYEQYF
>once|TRBV3-1/TRBV3-2|TRBJ1-1|NA
TGTGCCAGCAGCCAAGCCTCCCTCACTGAAGCTTTCTTT
CASSQASLTEAFF
>NA|TRBV18|TRBJ1-2|NA
TGTGCCAGCTCAAGGGCTGGGGGGACTTTCTATGGCTACACCTTC
CASSRAGGTFYGYTF
>NA|TRBV19|TRBJ1-5|NA
TGTGCCAGTAGTATAGGACGACAGATCTCCAATCAGCCCCAGCATTTT
CASSIGRQISNQPQHF
>NA|TRBV24-1|TRBJ1-1|NA
TGTGCCACCAGACCGCCGGGGGGTGGGGCCACTGAAGCTTTCTTT
CATRPPGGGATEAFF
>NA|TRBV7-2|TRBJ2-1|NA
TGTGCCAGCAGCATTTCTCAGGGTCGGAATGAGCAGTTCTTC
CASSISQGRNEQFF
>NA|TRBV9|TRBJ1-6|NA
TGTGCCAGCAGCGTAGGAGGGATGGGTTCACCCCTCCACTTT
CASSVGGMGSPLHF
>NA|TRBV27|TRBJ2-2|NA
TGTGCCAGCAGGCAGGGGCAGGAGAACACCGGGGAGCTGTTTTTT
CASRQGQENTGELFF
>NA|TRBV18|TRBJ1-2|NA
TGTGCCAGCTCACCGGCCTTTGGCAGGGGTGACTATGGCTACACCTTC
CASSPAFGRGDYGYTF
>once|TRBV5-5|TRBJ2-7|NA
TGTGCCAGCACTAGACAGGACTCCTACGAGCAGTACTTC
CASTRQDSYEQYF
>NA|TRBV5-1|TRBJ2-4|NA
TGCGCCAGCAGCTTGGAGACTCAGACAGCCAAAAACATTCAGTACTTC
CASSLETQTAKNIQYF
>NA|TRBV10-3|TRBJ1-3|TRBD1
TGTGCCATCAACCGGGACAGGGGTTCTGGAAACACCATATATTTT
CAINRDRGSGNTIYF
>NA|TRBV20-1|TRBJ2-7|NA
TGCAGTGCTAGAGGGGAGGAGGAGCAGTACTTC
CSARGEEEQYF
>NA|TRBV7-6|TRBJ2-7|TRBD1
TGTGCCAGCAGCTCGGGACAGACTGGTTCCTACGAGCAGTACTTC
CASSSGQTGSYEQYF
>NA|TRBV6-5|TRBJ1-2|TRBD1
TGTGCCAGCAGACCGGGACAGGGTCAAGGCTACACCTTC
CASRPGQGQGYTF
>NA|TRBV27|TRBJ2-5|TRBD2
TGTGCCAGCAGTTCCTGGGGGGGCGGGGGGCAAGAGACCCAGTACTTC
CASSSWGGGGQETQYF
>NA|TRBV19|TRBJ1-5|NA
TGTGCCAGTAGACCTGGACCTTCGGGAAGCAATCAGCCCCAGCATTTT
CASRPGPSGSNQPQHF
>NA|TRBV6-1|TRBJ2-5|TRBD2
TGTGCCAGCAGTGGAGGGAGTAGCGGGGGGTTTCAAGAGACCCAGTACTTC
CASSGGSSGGFQETQYF
>NA|TRBV2|TRBJ1-2|NA
TGTGCCACCAAGCTTGTAACCGATAACTATGGCTACACCTTC
CATKLVTDNYGYTF
>NA|TRBV7-2|TRBJ1-5|TRBD1
TGTGCCAGCAGCTGGACAGGGGTTCAGCCCCAGCATTTT
CASSWTGVQPQHF
>NA|TRBV5-1|TRBJ2-7|NA
TGCGCCAGCAGCTTGGGGGGCAGAACCTACGAGCAGTACTTC
CASSLGGRTYEQYF
>NA|TRBV7-9|TRBJ1-2|TRBD1
TGTGCCAGCAGCCGACAAGCCTTGACAGGGCCCTATGCAAGCTACACCTTC
CASSRQALTGPYASYTF
>NA|TRBV20-1|TRBJ1-1|TRBD1
TGCAGTGCTAGTGGTTGGGCCTCCGGGACAGGGGGCACTGAAGCTTTCTTT
CSASGWASGTGGTEAFF